This T cell receptor (beta chain) was sequenced during a study of T cells expressing NK-cell markers. Germline assignment: CDR1 SNHLY and CDR2 FYNNEI. The CDR3 spans 13 residues. 5'RACE template switching built TCR beta cDNA with unique molecular identifiers. After re-calling the 5' RACE reads, TCRdb lists one entry per CDR3 protein, DNA absent. The sample includes about 540,000 distinct CDR3 sequences. The clonotype originates from a man younger than 30 in good health. Sequencing was done on a sample of blood T cells: a sorted CD56 or NKG2C T cell subset, CD4+ or CD8+ T cells, or bulk PBMC T cells (not recorded which). V and J are TRBV2 and TRBJ1-4. The CDR3 loop reads CASSEAGAEKLFF. Full variable domain (outside the CDR3, taken from reference TRBV2 and TRBJ1-4): EPEVTQTPSHQVTQMGQEVILRCVPISNHLYFYWYRQILGQKVEFLVSFYNNEISEKSEIFDDQFSVERPDGSNFTLKIRSTKLEDSAMYFCASSEAGAEKLFFGSGTQLSVL.